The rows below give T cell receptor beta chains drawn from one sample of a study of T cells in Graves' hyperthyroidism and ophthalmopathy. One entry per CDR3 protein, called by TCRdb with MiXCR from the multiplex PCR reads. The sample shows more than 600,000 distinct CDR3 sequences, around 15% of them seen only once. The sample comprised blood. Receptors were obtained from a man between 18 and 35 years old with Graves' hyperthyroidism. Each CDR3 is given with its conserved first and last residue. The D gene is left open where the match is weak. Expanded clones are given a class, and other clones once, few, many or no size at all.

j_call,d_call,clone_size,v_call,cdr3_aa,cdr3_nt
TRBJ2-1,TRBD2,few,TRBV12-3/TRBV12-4,CASKPGLAGGYEQFF,TGTGCCAGCAAACCTGGACTAGCGGGAGGTTATGAGCAGTTCTTC
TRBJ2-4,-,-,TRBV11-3,CASSLDRQGTIQYF,TGTGCCAGCAGCTTAGACCGCCAAGGCACCATTCAGTACTTC
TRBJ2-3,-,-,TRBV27,CASSLLIADTQYF,TGTGCCAGCAGCTTACTTATCGCAGATACGCAGTATTTT
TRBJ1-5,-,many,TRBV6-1,CASSVGVENQPQHF,TGTGCCAGCAGTGTGGGGGTCGAAAATCAGCCCCAGCATTTT
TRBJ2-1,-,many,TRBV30,CAWSASAADNEQFF,TGTGCCTGGAGCGCTAGCGCGGCGGACAATGAGCAGTTCTTC
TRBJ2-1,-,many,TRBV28,CASRAPTEQFF,TGTGCCAGCAGGGCCCCGACGGAGCAGTTCTTC
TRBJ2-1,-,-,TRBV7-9,CASSFSARSSYNEQFF,TGTGCCAGCAGCTTCTCGGCGCGTAGCTCCTACAATGAGCAGTTCTTC
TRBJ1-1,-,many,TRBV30,CAWIGLGTEAFF,TGTGCCTGGATTGGGCTGGGCACTGAAGCTTTCTTT
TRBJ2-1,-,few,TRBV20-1,CSARDLRGEQFF,TGCAGTGCTAGAGATTTAAGGGGTGAGCAGTTCTTC
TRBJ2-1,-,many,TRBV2,CASSPWGGDNEQFF,TGTGCCAGCAGTCCCTGGGGGGGCGACAATGAGCAGTTCTTC
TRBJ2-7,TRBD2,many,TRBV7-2,CASSGTAGASYEQYF,TGTGCCAGCAGCGGAACAGCGGGAGCGTCCTACGAGCAGTACTTC
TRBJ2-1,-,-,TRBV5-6,CASSLDRRGKGSNEQFF,TGTGCCAGCAGCTTGGACCGGCGGGGAAAAGGATCCAATGAGCAGTTCTTC
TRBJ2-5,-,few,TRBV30,CAWSVLGPQYF,TGTGCCTGGAGTGTACTGGGCCCCCAGTACTTC
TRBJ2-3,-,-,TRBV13,CASSLSSGWEPDTQYF,TGTGCCAGCAGCCTCTCGAGTGGGTGGGAGCCTGATACGCAGTATTTT
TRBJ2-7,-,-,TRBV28,CASSARWDEQYF,TGTGCCAGCAGTGCGCGATGGGACGAGCAGTACTTC
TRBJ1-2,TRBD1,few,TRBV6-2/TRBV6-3,CASIDGQGAWTF,TGTGCCAGCATCGACGGACAGGGTGCGTGGACCTTC
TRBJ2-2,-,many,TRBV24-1,CATRPSEGLANTGELFF,TGTGCCACCAGACCATCCGAAGGGCTCGCGAACACCGGGGAGCTGTTTTTT
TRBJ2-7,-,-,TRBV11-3,CASSPYGVNENEQYF,TGTGCCAGCAGTCCTTACGGGGTCAATGAGAACGAGCAGTACTTC